These 16 T cell receptor beta chains came from one sample sequenced in a study of blood T cells in healthy people across ages. A second about 6 to 11 cycle PCR used barcoded and J-beta primers. TCRdb re-derived calls from the 5' RACE reads in MiXCR, one entry per CDR3 protein. The table includes about 1.7 million distinct CDR3 sequences, about 28% detected once. The sequencing input was blood. The receptors were gathered from a woman aged 25 to 39 in good health.

V and J are TRBV18 and TRBJ2-5; no clear D. The germline CDR1 and CDR2 sequences are KGHSH and LQKENI. CDR3 length: 14 amino acids. V lost 3 bases and J 3 bases, leaving 11 bases between the germline ends. In DNA form, the CDR3 reads TGTGCCAGCTCACCCAATGGTGTAAAAGAGACCCAGTACTTC. Translating gives CASSPNGVKETQYF.

The chain joins TRBV20-1 to TRBJ2-7; D gene uncertain. The end of the DNA fits TRBJ2-5 better, so the J call may be wrong. CDR1 is DFQATT, CDR2 SNEGSKA, per germline (reference sequence). This CDR3 is 11 amino acids long. CDR3 in amino acids: CSARDIVTQYF. In DNA form, the CDR3 reads TGCAGTGCTAGAGATATTGTGACCCAGTACTTC.

The chain carries TRBV6-5 and TRBJ1-2; the match to TRBD1 covers 7 bases. This CDR3 is built from 13 residues. V lost 6 bases and J lost 8; bases outside the gene matches: 9. CDR1 and CDR2 (germline): MNHEY, SVGAGI. The CDR3 reads CASRRDSGKGYTF. CDR3 coding DNA: TGTGCCAGCAGGCGGGACAGCGGGAAGGGCTACACCTTC.

This clonotype was seen a handful of times. The J gene is TRBJ2-7, the V gene TRBV5-1, with 8 bases aligning to TRBD1. The V segment lost 1 base and the J segment 9 bases; nucleotides outside the gene matches: 12. CDR3 length: 15 amino acids. The germline V gene has CDR1 SGHRS and CDR2 YFSETQ. CDR3 nucleotide sequence: TGCGCCAGCAGCTTGCCTGGACAGGGAGTATCACCGCAGTACTTC. Encoded protein: CASSLPGQGVSPQYF.

This clonotype was counted only a few times. A much more abundant neighbour one base away suggests this may be a read error. The rearrangement uses TRBV10-3 and TRBJ2-4, with 7 bases fitting TRBD1. There are 13 residues in the CDR3. Germline CDR1 and CDR2: ENHRY and SYGVKD. The CDR3 loop reads CTISPRDSGIQYF. CDR3 DNA: TGTACCATCAGTCCACGGGACAGCGGCATTCAGTACTTC.

This clonotype came up a few times. The chain is built from TRBV9 and TRBJ2-1; D call uncertain. CDR3 length: 12 amino acids. CDR1 and CDR2 from the germline V gene are SGDLS and YYNGEE. V lost 3 bases, J lost 12 bases, and 13 bases lay in between. The CDR3 DNA reads as TGTGCCAGCAGCGATCCTGAAAATACGCAGTTCTTC. This codes for CASSDPENTQFF.

The gene calls are TRBV5-1 and TRBJ1-1; TRBD1 matches 7 bases. With 2 bases clipped from V and 3 bases from J, the junction kept 10 bases outside the gene matches. The CDR3 sequence is 16 residues long. Per germline, CDR1 SGHRS and CDR2 YFSETQ. The CDR3 spells CASSLRLTGQDTEAFF. The CDR3 nucleotides are TGCGCCAGCAGCTTAAGATTGACAGGGCAAGACACTGAAGCTTTCTTT. Based on the CDR3 plus reference TRBV5-1 and TRBJ1-1, the full variable domain is KAGVTQTPRYLIKTRGQQVTLSCSPISGHRSVSWYQQTPGQGLQFLFEYFSETQRNKGNFPGRFSGRQFSNSRSEMNVSTLELGDSALYLCASSLRLTGQDTEAFFGQGTRLTVV.

This sequence joins TRBV11-2 and TRBJ2-4; 10 positions match TRBD2. The J call is doubtful: the DNA matches TRBJ2-5 better. CDR3 length: 16 amino acids. Per germline, CDR1 SGHAT and CDR2 FQNNGV. The DNA for the CDR3 is TGTGCCAGCAGCTTAGGACTGGTAGCGGGAGGAGAGACCCAGTACTTC. Translating gives CASSLGLVAGGETQYF.

Remarks on this clonotype: One end of the junction does not line up with germline, which may come from a read error. The V and J genes are TRBV25-1 and TRBJ2-1, with TRBD2 matching 10 bases. The CDR3 loop spans 14 amino acids. The germline V gene encodes CDR1 MGHDK and CDR2 SYGVNS. CDR3 sequence (DNA): TGTGTCAGCATAAGCGGGGGGGGCTACAATGAGCAGTTCTTC. Translated, it gives CVSISGGGYNEQFF.

The rearrangement links TRBV20-1 to TRBJ1-1; D call uncertain. CDR1 DFQATT and CDR2 SNEGSKA come from the germline V gene (reference sequence). Trimming left V 1 base short and J 1 base short, with 16 bases between. The CDR3 length is 16 residues. The chain's CDR3 is CSARVGLSNRNTEAFF. CDR3 nucleotide sequence: TGCAGTGCTAGAGTGGGCCTTTCAAACCGGAACACTGAAGCTTTCTTT.

This clonotype was picked up many times. CDR3 coding DNA: TGTGCCAGCAGCGTTGGGGCGGGAGTAGGAGAGACCCAGTACTTC. Residues: CASSVGAGVGETQYF. V gene TRBV9 combines with J gene TRBJ2-5; TRBD2 matches 7 bases. V trimming: 2 bases; J trimming: 4 bases; junction bases outside the gene matches: 8. The germline V gene encodes CDR1 SGDLS and CDR2 YYNGEE. The CDR3 is 15 amino acids.

This clonotype appeared many times. This sequence joins TRBV4-2 and TRBJ2-7; D remains ambiguous. CDR1 LGHNA and CDR2 YNFKEQ come from the germline V gene. Trimming cost V 0 bases and J 3 bases, with 12 bases left between them. The CDR3 contains 15 residues. The CDR3 coding sequence is TGTGCCAGCAGCCAAGATCTGGTAGAACACTACGAGCAGTACTTC. It codes for CASSQDLVEHYEQYF.

About this clonotype itself: A read error may explain this, as a much larger clone is one base away. The chain links TRBV2 to TRBJ2-7, with TRBD1 identical over 10 bases. This CDR3 region has 14 residues. Losses at the gene ends were 8 bases for V and 7 bases for J; bases not matched to a gene: 11. CDR1 is SNHLY, CDR2 FYNNEI, per germline. Here the CDR3 DNA reads TGTGCCAGCGGGACAGGGGTTACCTACAATGAGCAGTACTTC. This encodes CASGTGVTYNEQYF.

The rearrangement joins TRBV6-5 to TRBJ2-2; 7 bases map to TRBD2. There are 14 residues in the CDR3. Germline trimming cut 5 bases from V and 4 bases from J; bases unmatched to any gene: 4. CDR1 MNHEY and CDR2 SVGAGI come from the germline V gene. CDR3 nucleotides: TGTGCCAGCAGTGCTAGCGGAGGCACCGGGGAGCTGTTTTTT. Its translation: CASSASGGTGELFF.

The chain is built from TRBV14 and TRBJ2-1; D is perhaps TRBD1 (5 bases). The V end lost 4 bases, the J end lost 6 bases, and 16 bases lay between the germline ends. This CDR3 is 15 amino acids long. Germline V gene lookup returns CDR1 SGHDN and CDR2 FVKESK. CDR3 DNA sequence: TGTGCCAGCAGCCCGGGCGGTCGGACATCCAATGAGCAGTTCTTC. This sequence encodes CASSPGGRTSNEQFF.

J is TRBJ2-3 and V is TRBV11-2; 7 positions match TRBD1. Germline CDR1 is SGHAT and CDR2 is FQNNGV. The V and J ends lost 5 bases and 4 bases, in that order; junction bases with no gene match: 6. The CDR3 is made up of 14 amino acids. The CDR3 loop is CASSRQGVADTQYF. The CDR3, as DNA: TGTGCCAGCAGCAGACAGGGTGTCGCAGATACGCAGTATTTT.